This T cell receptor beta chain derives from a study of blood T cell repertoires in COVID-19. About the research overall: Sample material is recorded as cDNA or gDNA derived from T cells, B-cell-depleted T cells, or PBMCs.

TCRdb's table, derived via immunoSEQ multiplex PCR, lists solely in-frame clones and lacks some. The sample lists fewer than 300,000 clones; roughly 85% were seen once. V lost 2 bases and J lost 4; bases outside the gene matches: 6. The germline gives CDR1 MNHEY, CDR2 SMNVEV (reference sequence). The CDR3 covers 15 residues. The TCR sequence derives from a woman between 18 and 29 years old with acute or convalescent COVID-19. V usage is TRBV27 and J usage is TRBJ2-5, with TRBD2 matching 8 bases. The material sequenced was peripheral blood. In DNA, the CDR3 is TGTGCCAGCAGTTTACGCAGGGCGGGGGGAGAGACCCAGTACTTC. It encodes CASSLRRAGGETQYF.